The 9 T cell receptor beta chains presented below share a single source sample, sequenced in a study of shared clonotypes between healthy human individuals. The data were produced by immunoSEQ multiplex PCR, yet TCRdb's version contains in-frame clones alone and is incomplete. Among 500,000 to 550,000 clones listed, roughly 95% were seen once. The sequenced material came from naive CD4+ T cells sorted from blood. Subset specified: CD45RA+ positively selected. The receptors derive from a woman between 25 and 40 years old in good health.

The gene calls are TRBV5-1 and TRBJ2-1, with unresolved D. V lost 0 bases and J 5 bases, leaving 9 bases between the germline ends. CDR1 is SGHRS, CDR2 YFSETQ, per germline. CDR3 size: 14 residues. In DNA, the CDR3 is TGCGCCAGCAGCTTGGTGCCCAGCGACAATGAGCAGTTCTTC. Translated: CASSLVPSDNEQFF. The variable domain in full, with the rest retrieved from reference TRBV5-1 and TRBJ2-1, is KAGVTQTPRYLIKTRGQQVTLSCSPISGHRSVSWYQQTPGQGLQFLFEYFSETQRNKGNFPGRFSGRQFSNSRSEMNVSTLELGDSALYLCASSLVPSDNEQFFGPGTRLTVL.

The J gene is TRBJ2-5, the V gene TRBV7-9; 8 nucleotides line up with TRBD1. Germline V gene data show CDR1 as SEHNR and CDR2 as FQNEAQ (reference sequence). The CDR3 sequence is 12 residues long. V gave up 9 bases and J gave up 2 bases; unmatched junction bases: 2. The CDR3 sequence: CARDREQETQYF. The CDR3, as DNA: TGTGCCAGGGACAGGGAACAAGAGACCCAGTACTTC. Supplemented by reference TRBV7-9 and TRBJ2-5, the full variable domain reads DTGVSQNPRHKITKRGQNVTFRCDPISEHNRLYWYRQTLGQGPEFLTYFQNEAQLEKSRLLSDRFSAERPKGSFSTLEIQRTEQGDSAMYLCARDREQETQYFGPGTRLLVL.

This sequence joins TRBV7-9 and TRBJ2-3, with TRBD1 matching over 7 bases. The CDR3 has 16 residues. The junction had 8 bases not matched to a gene; V was cut back by 1 base and J by 4 bases. The germline V gene has CDR1 SEHNR and CDR2 FQNEAQ (reference sequence). The CDR3 sequence: CASSLVGQLGADTQYF. In DNA form, the CDR3 reads TGTGCCAGCAGCTTAGTGGGACAGCTGGGGGCAGATACGCAGTATTTT.

V and J are TRBV11-2 and TRBJ2-3, with TRBD2 identical over 9 bases. V shed 4 bases, J shed 0 bases, and the junction held 5 bases outside the gene matches. The CDR3 has 16 residues. Germline CDR1 and CDR2: SGHAT and FQNNGV. Here the CDR3 reads CASSSRLAVSTDTQYF. As DNA, the CDR3 is TGTGCCAGCAGCTCAAGACTAGCGGTTAGCACAGATACGCAGTATTTT.

The rearrangement uses TRBV4-2 and TRBJ2-1; TRBD1 matches 8 bases. Per the germline V gene, CDR1 is LGHNA and CDR2 is YNFKEQ. CDR3 size: 16 residues. After removal of 2 bases from V and 6 bases from J, the junction contained 9 bases not matched to a gene. This chain's CDR3 is CASSQMSTGDPNEQFF. CDR3 nucleotides: TGTGCCAGCAGCCAAATGTCGACAGGGGACCCCAATGAGCAGTTCTTC.

This clone appeared a few times. This chain links TRBV25-1 with TRBJ1-1; D remains unclear. The V end lost 9 bases, the J end lost 10 bases, and 18 bases lay between the germline ends. The CDR3 runs to 12 residues. Germline CDR1 and CDR2: MGHDK and SYGVNS. DNA of the CDR3: TGTGCCAGTTACTTCCCTGTTGTTGGAGCTTTCTTT. It translates to CASYFPVVGAFF.

The genes are TRBV30 and TRBJ1-1; TRBD1 is a possible D gene (6 bases). This CDR3 is 12 amino acids long. Germline loops: CDR1 GTSNPN, CDR2 SVGIG (reference sequence). The V gene lost 5 bases and the J gene lost 5 bases, with 12 bases spanning the gap. CDR3 DNA sequence: TGTGCCTGGTCCTCAGGGGCAACTGAAGCTTTCTTT. Translating it yields CAWSSGATEAFF.

The CDR3 is CASSLGGVGRSYEQYF. The CDR3 region has the DNA TGTGCCAGCAGTTTGGGAGGGGTCGGGCGGAGCTACGAGCAGTACTTC. The chain has TRBV28 and TRBJ2-7; 7 bases map to TRBD2. The CDR3 spans 16 residues. V lost 3 bases and J lost 3; bases outside the gene matches: 11. CDR1 and CDR2 (germline): MDHEN, SYDVKM. Full variable domain (missing parts from reference TRBV28 and TRBJ2-7): DVKVTQSSRYLVKRTGEKVFLECVQDMDHENMFWYRQDPGLGLRLIYFSYDVKMKEKGDIPEGYSVSREKKERFSLILESASTNQTSMYLCASSLGGVGRSYEQYFGPGTRLTVT.

This chain connects TRBV4-1 to TRBJ2-7, with 9 bases that match TRBD2. The CDR3 spans 19 residues. V lost 0 bases to trimming and J lost 3 bases; unmatched junction nucleotides: 15. The germline CDR1 and CDR2 sequences are MGHRA and YSYEKL. CDR3 DNA sequence: TGCGCCAGCAGCCAAGATCCCACCTTAGCGGGAGAAGTGAGCTACGAGCAGTACTTC. It translates to CASSQDPTLAGEVSYEQYF.